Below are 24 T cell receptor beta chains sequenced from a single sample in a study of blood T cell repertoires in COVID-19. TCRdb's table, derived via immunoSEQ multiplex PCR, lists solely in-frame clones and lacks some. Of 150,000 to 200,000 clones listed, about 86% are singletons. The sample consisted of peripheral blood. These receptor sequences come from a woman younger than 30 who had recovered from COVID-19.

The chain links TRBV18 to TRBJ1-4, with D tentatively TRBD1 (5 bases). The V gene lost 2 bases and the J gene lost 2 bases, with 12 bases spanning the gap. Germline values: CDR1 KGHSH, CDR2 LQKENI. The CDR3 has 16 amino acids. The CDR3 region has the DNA TGTGCCAGCTCACCATGGGCGGCAGGGACTAATGAAAAACTGTTTTTT. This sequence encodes CASSPWAAGTNEKLFF. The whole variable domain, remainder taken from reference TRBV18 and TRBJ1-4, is NAGVMQNPRHLVRRRGQEARLRCSPMKGHSHVYWYRQLPEEGLKFMVYLQKENIIDESGMPKERFSAEFPKEGPSILRIQQVVRGDSAAYFCASSPWAAGTNEKLFFGSGTQLSVL.

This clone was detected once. The CDR3 region has the DNA TGTGCCAGCAGCAACCCCTCCCAACGACAGCATTATGGCTACACCTTC. It is translated as CASSNPSQRQHYGYTF. The genes are TRBV5-4 and TRBJ1-2; a weak D match, TRBD1 (5 bases). CDR3 length: 16 amino acids. Per germline, CDR1 SGHNT and CDR2 YYREEE (reference sequence). V lost 4 bases to trimming and J lost 5 bases, with 21 bases between them. The whole variable domain, filled in from reference TRBV5-4 and TRBJ1-2, reads ETGVTQSPTHLIKTRGQQVTLRCSSQSGHNTVSWYQQALGQGPQFIFQYYREEENGRGNFPPRFSGLQFPNYSSELNVNALELDDSALYLCASSNPSQRQHYGYTFGSGTRLTVV.

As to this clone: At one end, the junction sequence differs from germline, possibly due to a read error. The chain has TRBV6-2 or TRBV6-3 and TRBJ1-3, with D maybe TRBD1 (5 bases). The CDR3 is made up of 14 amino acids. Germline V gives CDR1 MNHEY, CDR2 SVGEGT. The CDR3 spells CATSTGGSGNTIYF. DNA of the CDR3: TGTGCCACCAGTACAGGCGGCTCTGGAAACACCATATATTTT.

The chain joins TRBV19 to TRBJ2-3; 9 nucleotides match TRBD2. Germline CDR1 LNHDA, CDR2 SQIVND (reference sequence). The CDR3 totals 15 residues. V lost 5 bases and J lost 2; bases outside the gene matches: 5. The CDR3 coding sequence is TGTGCCAGTAGTCCTCTAGCGGGAAACACAGATACGCAGTATTTT. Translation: CASSPLAGNTDTQYF.

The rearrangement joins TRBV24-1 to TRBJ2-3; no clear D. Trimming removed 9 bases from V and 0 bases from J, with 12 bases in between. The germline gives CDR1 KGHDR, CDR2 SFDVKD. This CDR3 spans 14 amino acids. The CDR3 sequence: CATAFGGSTDTQYF. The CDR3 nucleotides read TGTGCCACCGCTTTTGGCGGAAGCACAGATACGCAGTATTTT.

This chain's CDR3 is CSVEGPSGNTIYF. DNA for the CDR3: TGCAGCGTTGAGGGGCCCTCTGGAAACACCATATATTTT. The J gene is TRBJ1-3, the V gene TRBV29-1; weak D call: TRBD1 (5 bases). Trimming took off 3 bases at V and 0 bases at J, with 6 bases between the two ends. This CDR3 contains 13 residues. Germline loops: CDR1 SQVTM, CDR2 ANQGSEA.

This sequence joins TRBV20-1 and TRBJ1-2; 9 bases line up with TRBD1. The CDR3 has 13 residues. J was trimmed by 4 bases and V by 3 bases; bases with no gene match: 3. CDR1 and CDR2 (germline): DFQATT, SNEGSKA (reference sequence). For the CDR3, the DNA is TGCAGTGCTAGTCAACAGGGGGCCTATGGCTACACCTTC. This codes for CSASQQGAYGYTF.

The CDR3 nucleotides are TGCGCCAGCAGTGAGTGGACTAGTCACGAGCAGTACGTC. Encoded protein: CASSEWTSHEQYV. This chain uses TRBV10-1 with TRBJ2-7; 7 bases align to TRBD2. Germline CDR1 and CDR2: WNHNN and SYGVQD (reference sequence). With 1 base clipped from V and 5 bases from J, the junction kept 2 bases outside the gene matches. The CDR3 runs to 13 residues.

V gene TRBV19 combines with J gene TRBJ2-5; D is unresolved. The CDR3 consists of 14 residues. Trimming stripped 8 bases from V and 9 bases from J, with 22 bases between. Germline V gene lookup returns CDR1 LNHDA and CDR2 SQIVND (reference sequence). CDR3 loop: CASRSAVESRSQYF. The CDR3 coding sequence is TGTGCCAGTCGCTCGGCCGTCGAGTCGCGGTCCCAGTACTTC.

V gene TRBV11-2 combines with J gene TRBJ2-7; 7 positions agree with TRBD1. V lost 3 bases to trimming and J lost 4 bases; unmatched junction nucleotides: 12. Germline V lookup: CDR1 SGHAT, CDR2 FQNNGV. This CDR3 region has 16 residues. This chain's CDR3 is CASSFGRGGSLYEQYF. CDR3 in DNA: TGTGCCAGCAGCTTCGGCCGAGGGGGCAGCCTTTACGAGCAGTACTTC.

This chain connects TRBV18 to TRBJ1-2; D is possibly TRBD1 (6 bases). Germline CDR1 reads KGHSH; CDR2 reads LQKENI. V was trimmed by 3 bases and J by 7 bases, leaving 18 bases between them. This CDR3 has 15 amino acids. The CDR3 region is CASSPPGGAGGGYTF. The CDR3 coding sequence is TGTGCCAGCTCACCGCCCGGGGGGGCCGGCGGTGGCTACACCTTC. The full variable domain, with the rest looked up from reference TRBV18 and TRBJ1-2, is NAGVMQNPRHLVRRRGQEARLRCSPMKGHSHVYWYRQLPEEGLKFMVYLQKENIIDESGMPKERFSAEFPKEGPSILRIQQVVRGDSAAYFCASSPPGGAGGGYTFGSGTRLTVV.

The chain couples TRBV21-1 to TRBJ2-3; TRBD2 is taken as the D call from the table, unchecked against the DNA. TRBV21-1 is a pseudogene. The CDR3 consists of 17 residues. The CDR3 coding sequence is TGTGCCAGCAGCAAAGAAGAGTCTCATACTAGCACAGATACGCAGTATTTT. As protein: CASSKEESHTSTDTQYF.

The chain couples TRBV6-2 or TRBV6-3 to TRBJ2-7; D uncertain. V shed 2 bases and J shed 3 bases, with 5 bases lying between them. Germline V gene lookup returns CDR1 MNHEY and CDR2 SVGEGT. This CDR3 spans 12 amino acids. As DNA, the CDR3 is TGTGCCAGCAGTTACACTTACTACGAGCAGTACTTC. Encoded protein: CASSYTYYEQYF.

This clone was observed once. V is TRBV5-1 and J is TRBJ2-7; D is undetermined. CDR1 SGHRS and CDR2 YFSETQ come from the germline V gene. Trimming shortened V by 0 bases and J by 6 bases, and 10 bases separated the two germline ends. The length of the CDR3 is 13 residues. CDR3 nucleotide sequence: TGCGCCAGCAGCTTGGCGCCGGGTTCCGAGCAGTACGTC. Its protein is CASSLAPGSEQYV.

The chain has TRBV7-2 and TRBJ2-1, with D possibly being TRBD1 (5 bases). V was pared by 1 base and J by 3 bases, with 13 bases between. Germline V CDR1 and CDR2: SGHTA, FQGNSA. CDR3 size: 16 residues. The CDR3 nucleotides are TGTGCCAGCAGCTTAGAAGGGTCGCAGGGCTACAATGAGCAGTTCTTC. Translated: CASSLEGSQGYNEQFF.

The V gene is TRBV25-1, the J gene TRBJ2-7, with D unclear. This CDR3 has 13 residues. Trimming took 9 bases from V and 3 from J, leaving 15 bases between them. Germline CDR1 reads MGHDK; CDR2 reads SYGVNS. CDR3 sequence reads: CASAFIDLYEQYF. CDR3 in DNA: TGTGCCAGTGCCTTTATAGATCTCTACGAGCAGTACTTC.

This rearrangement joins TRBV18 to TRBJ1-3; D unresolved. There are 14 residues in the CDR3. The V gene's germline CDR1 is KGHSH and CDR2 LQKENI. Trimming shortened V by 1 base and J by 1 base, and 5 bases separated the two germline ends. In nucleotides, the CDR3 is TGTGCCAGCTCACCACAGCATTCTGGAAACACCATATATTTT. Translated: CASSPQHSGNTIYF.

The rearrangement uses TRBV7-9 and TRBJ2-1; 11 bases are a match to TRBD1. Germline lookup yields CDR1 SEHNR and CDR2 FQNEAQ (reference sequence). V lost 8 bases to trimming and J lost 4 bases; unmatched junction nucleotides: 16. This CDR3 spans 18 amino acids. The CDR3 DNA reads TGTGCCAGCGAAGAACCGGGACAGGGGGAAGAGATATACAATGAGCAGTTCTTC. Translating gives CASEEPGQGEEIYNEQFF.

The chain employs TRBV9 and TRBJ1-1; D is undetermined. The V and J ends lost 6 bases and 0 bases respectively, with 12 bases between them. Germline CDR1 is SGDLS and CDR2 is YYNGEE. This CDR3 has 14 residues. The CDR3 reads CASTQVVLNTEAFF. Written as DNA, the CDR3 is TGTGCCAGCACCCAGGTAGTGTTGAACACTGAAGCTTTCTTT. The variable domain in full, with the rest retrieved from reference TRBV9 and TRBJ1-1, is DSGVTQTPKHLITATGQRVTLRCSPRSGDLSVYWYQQSLDQGLQFLIQYYNGEERAKGNILERFSAQQFPDLHSELNLSSLELGDSALYFCASTQVVLNTEAFFGQGTRLTVV.

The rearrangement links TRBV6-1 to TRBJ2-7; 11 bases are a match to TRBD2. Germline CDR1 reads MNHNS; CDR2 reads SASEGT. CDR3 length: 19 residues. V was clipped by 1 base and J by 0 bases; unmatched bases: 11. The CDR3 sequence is CASSEGGGLAGGSSYEQYV. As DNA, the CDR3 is TGTGCCAGCAGTGAAGGGGGAGGGCTAGCGGGAGGCTCCTCCTACGAGCAGTACGTC.

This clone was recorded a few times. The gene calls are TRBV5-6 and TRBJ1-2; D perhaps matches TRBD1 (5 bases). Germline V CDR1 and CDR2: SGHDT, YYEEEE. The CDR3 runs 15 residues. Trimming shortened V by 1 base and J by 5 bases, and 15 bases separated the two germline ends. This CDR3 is CASSLLQGGVYGYTF. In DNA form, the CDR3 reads TGTGCCAGCAGCTTGCTCCAGGGCGGGGTATATGGCTACACCTTC.

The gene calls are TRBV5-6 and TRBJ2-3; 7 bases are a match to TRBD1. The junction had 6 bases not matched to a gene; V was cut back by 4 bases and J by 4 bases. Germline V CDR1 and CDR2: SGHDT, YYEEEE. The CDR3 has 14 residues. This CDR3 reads CASSLTGIADTQYF. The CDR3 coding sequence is TGTGCCAGCAGCCTGACAGGGATCGCAGATACGCAGTATTTT. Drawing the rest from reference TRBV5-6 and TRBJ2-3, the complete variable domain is DAGVTQSPTHLIKTRGQQVTLRCSPKSGHDTVSWYQQALGQGPQFIFQYYEEEERQRGNFPDRFSGHQFPNYSSELNVNALLLGDSALYLCASSLTGIADTQYFGPGTRLTVL.

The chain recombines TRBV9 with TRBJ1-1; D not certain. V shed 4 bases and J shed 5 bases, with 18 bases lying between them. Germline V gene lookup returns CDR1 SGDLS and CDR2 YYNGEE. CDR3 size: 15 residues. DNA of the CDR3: TGTGCCAGCAGCCCACAGTCGGAGGGAAAGACTGAAGCTTTCTTT. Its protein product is CASSPQSEGKTEAFF.

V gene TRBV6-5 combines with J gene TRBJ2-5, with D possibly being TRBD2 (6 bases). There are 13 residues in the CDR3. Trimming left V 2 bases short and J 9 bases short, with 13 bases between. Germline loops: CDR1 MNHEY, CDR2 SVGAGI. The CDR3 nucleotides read TGTGCCAGCAGTTACGTCCAGCGCGGGGCCCAGTACTTC. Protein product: CASSYVQRGAQYF.